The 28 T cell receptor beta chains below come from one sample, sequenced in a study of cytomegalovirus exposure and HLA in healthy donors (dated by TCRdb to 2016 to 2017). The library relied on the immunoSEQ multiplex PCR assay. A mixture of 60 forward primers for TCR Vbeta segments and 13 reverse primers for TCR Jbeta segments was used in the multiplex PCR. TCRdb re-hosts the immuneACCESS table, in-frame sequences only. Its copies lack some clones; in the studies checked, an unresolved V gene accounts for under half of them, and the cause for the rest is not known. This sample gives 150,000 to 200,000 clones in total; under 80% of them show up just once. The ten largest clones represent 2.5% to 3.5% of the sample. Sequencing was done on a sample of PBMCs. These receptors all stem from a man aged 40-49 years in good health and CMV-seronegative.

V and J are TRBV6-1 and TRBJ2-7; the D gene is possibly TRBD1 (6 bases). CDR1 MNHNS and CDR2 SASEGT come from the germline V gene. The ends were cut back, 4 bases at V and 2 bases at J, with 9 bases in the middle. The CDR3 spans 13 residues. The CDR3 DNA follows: TGTGCCAGCAGTGGGACAGTACCCTACGAGCAGTACTTC. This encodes CASSGTVPYEQYF.

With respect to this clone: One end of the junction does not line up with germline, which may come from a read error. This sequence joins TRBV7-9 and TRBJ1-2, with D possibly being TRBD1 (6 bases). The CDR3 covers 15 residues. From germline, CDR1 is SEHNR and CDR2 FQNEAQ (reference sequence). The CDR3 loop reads CSSSLVGRGDYGYTF. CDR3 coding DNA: TGTTCCAGCAGCTTAGTGGGCAGGGGAGACTATGGCTACACCTTC.

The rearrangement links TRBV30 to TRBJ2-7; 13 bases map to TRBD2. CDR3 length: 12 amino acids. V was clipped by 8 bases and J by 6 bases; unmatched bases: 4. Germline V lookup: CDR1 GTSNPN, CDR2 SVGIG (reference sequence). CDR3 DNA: TGTGCCATCGGACTAGCGGGAGTCGAGCAGTACTTC. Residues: CAIGLAGVEQYF. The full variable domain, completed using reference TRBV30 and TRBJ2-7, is SQTIHQWPATLVQPVGSPLSLECTVEGTSNPNLYWYRQAAGRGLQLLFYSVGIGQISSEVPQNLSASRPQDRQFILSSKKLLLSDSGFYLCAIGLAGVEQYFGPGTRLTVT.

The CDR3 region has the DNA TGTGCCAGCAGCGCCCGACAGGACATGCCCTACAATGAGCAGTTCTTC. Translated, it gives CASSARQDMPYNEQFF. This sequence joins TRBV9 and TRBJ2-1; weak D call: TRBD1 (6 bases). CDR1 is SGDLS, CDR2 YYNGEE, per germline. The ends were cut back, 3 bases at V and 2 bases at J, with 15 bases in the middle. This CDR3 has 16 residues.

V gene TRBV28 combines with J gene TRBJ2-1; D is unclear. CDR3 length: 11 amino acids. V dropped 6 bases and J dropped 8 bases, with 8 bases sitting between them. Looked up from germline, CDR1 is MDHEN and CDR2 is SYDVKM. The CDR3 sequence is CASSPRYEQFF. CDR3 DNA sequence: TGTGCCAGCAGCCCCCGGTATGAGCAGTTCTTC.

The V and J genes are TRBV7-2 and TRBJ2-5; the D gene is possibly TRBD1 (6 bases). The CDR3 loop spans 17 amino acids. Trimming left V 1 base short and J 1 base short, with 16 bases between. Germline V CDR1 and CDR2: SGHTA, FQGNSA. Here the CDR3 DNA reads TGTGCCAGCAGCTTAGGGTGGGGGCCGAGCTCCCAAGAGACCCAGTACTTC. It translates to CASSLGWGPSSQETQYF.

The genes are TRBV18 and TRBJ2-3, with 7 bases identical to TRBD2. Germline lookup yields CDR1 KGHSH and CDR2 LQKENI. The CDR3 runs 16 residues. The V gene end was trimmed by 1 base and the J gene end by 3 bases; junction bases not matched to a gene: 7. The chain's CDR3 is CASSPQGGLSTDTQYF. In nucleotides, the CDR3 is TGTGCCAGCTCACCACAGGGAGGGTTGTCGACAGATACGCAGTATTTT.

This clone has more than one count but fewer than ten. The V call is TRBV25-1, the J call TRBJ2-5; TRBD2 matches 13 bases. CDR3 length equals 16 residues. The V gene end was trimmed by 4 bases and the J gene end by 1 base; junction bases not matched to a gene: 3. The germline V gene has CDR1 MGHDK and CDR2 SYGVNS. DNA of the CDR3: TGTGCCAGCAGTGGGACTAGCGGGAGATTCCAAGAGACCCAGTACTTC. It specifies CASSGTSGRFQETQYF. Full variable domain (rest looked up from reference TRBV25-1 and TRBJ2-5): EADIYQTPRYLVIGTGKKITLECSQTMGHDKMYWYQQDPGMELHLIHYSYGVNSTEKGDLSSESTVSRIRTEHFPLTLESARPSHTSQYLCASSGTSGRFQETQYFGPGTRLLVL.

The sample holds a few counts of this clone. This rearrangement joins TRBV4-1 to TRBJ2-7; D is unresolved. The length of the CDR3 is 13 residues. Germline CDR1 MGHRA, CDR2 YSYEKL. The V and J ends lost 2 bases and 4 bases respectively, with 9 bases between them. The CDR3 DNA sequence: TGCGCCAGCAGCCAAAAGGCGGATTACGAGCAGTACTTC. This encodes CASSQKADYEQYF.

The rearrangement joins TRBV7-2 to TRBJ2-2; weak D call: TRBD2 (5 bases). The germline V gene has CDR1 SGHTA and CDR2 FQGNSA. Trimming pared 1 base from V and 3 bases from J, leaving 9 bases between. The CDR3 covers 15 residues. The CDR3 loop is CASSLVLGDTGELFF. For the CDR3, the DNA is TGTGCCAGCAGCTTAGTACTAGGTGACACCGGGGAGCTGTTTTTT.

Here the CDR3 DNA reads TGTGCCAGCAGTGACCCTGCGTCGGCGGGATGGGCAGATACGCAGTATTTT. This codes for CASSDPASAGWADTQYF. The chain employs TRBV25-1 and TRBJ2-3, with D perhaps TRBD2 (6 bases). Germline V gives CDR1 MGHDK, CDR2 SYGVNS. This CDR3 region has 17 residues. V was clipped by 3 bases and J by 4 bases, with 20 bases between them.

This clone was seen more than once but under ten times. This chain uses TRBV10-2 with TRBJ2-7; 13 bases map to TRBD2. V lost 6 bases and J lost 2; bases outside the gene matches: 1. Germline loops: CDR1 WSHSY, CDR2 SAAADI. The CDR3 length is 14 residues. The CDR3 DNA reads TGCGCCAGCAGGGGGACTAGCGGGGCCTACGAGCAGTACTTC. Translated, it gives CASRGTSGAYEQYF.

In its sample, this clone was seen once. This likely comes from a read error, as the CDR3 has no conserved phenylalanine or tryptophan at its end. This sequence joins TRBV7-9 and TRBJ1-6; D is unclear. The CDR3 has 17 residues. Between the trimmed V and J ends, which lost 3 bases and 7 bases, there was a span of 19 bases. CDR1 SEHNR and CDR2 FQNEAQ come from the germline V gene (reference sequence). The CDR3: CASSFVAGDPENSPLHL. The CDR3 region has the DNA TGTGCCAGCAGCTTCGTGGCGGGCGACCCGGAAAATTCACCCCTCCACCTT.

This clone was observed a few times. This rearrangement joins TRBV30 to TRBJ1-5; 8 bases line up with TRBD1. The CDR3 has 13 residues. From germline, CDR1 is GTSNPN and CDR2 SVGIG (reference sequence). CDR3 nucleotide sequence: TGTGCATGGGACAGGAGTAGCAATCAGCCCCAGCATTTT. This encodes CAWDRSSNQPQHF.

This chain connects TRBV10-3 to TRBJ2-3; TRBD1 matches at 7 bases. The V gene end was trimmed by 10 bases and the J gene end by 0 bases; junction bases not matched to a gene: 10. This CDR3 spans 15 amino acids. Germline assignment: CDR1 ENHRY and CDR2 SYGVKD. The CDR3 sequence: CATGPTGDSTDTQYF. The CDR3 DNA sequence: TGTGCCACCGGACCCACAGGGGATAGCACAGATACGCAGTATTTT.

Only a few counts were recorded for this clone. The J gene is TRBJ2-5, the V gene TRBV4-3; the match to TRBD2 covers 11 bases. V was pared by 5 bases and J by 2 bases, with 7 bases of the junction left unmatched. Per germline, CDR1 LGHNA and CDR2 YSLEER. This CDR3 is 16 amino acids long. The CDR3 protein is CASSNRLAGIQETQYF. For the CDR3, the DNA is TGCGCCAGCAGCAATCGACTAGCGGGGATACAAGAGACCCAGTACTTC.

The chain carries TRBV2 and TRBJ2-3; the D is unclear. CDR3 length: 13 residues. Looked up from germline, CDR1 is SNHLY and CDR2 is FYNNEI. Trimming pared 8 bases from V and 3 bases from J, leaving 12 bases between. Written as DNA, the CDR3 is TGTGCCAGCCTGGGCCGCGATACAGATACGCAGTATTTT. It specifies CASLGRDTDTQYF.

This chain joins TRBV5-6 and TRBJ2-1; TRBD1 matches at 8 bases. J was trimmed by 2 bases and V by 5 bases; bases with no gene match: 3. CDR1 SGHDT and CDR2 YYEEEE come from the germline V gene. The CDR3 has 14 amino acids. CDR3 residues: CASRRTGTYNEQFF. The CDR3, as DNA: TGTGCCAGCAGACGGACAGGGACCTACAATGAGCAGTTCTTC.

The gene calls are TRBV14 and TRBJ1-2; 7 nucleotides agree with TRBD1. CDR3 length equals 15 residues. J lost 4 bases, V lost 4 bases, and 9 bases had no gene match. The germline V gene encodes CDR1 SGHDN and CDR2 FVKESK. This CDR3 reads CASSPYRTGVYGYTF. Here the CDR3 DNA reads TGTGCCAGCAGCCCTTATAGGACAGGTGTCTATGGCTACACCTTC.

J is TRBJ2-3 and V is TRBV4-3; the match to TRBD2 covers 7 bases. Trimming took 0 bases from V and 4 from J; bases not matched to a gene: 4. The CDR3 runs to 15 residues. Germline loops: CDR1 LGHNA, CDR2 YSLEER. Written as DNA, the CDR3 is TGCGCCAGCAGCCAAGAGGGCGGGAGATCAGATACGCAGTATTTT. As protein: CASSQEGGRSDTQYF.

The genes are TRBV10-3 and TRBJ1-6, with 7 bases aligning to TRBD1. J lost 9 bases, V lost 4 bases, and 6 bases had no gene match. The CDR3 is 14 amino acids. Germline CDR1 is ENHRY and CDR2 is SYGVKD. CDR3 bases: TGTGCCATCAGTGCCGACAGGGAGAGTTCACCCCTCCACTTT. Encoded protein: CAISADRESSPLHF.

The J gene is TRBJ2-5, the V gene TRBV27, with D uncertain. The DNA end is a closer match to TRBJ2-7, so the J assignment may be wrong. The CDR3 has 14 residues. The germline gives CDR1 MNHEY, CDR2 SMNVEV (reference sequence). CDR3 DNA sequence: TGTGCCAGCAGTTTGCTGTCCGGTGACTACGAGCAGTACTTC. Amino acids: CASSLLSGDYEQYF.

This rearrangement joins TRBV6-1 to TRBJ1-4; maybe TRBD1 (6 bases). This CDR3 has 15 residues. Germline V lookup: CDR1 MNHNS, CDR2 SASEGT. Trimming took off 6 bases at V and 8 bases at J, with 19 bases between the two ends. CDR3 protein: CASRGKAEGGEKLFF. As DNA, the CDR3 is TGTGCCAGCAGGGGAAAGGCAGAGGGGGGGGAAAAACTGTTTTTT.

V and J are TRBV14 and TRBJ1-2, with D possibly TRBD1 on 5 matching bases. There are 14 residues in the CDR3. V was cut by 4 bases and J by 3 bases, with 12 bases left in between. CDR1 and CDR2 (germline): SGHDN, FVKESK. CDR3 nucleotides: TGTGCCAGCAGCCGCGGCGGGGCCTACTATGGCTACACCTTC. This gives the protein CASSRGGAYYGYTF.

The CDR3 bases are TGTGCCAGCAGCACCGGATTGGGAGGGGGGGAGACCCAGTACTTC. Protein sequence: CASSTGLGGGETQYF. The V gene is TRBV11-2, the J gene TRBJ2-5, with D perhaps matching TRBD2 (7 bases). Germline CDR1 and CDR2: SGHAT and FQNNGV. Trimming cost V 5 bases and J 5 bases, with 18 bases left between them. CDR3 size: 15 residues.

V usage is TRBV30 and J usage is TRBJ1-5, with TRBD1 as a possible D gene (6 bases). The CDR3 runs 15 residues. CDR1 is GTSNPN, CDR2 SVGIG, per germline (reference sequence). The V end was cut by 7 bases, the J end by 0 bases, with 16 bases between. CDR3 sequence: CASSGQPDSNQPQHF. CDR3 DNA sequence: TGTGCCTCGTCCGGACAGCCCGATAGCAATCAGCCCCAGCATTTT.

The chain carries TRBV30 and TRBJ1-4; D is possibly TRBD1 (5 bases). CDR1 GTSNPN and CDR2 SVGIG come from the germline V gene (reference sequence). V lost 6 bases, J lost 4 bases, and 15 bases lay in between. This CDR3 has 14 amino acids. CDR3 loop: CACFVGQNNEKLFF. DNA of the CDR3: TGTGCCTGCTTCGTGGGGCAGAATAATGAAAAACTGTTTTTT.

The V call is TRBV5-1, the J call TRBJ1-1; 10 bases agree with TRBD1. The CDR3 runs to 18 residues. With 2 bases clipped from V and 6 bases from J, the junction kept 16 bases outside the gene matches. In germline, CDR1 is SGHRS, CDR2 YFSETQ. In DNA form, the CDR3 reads TGCGCCAGCAGCTTTCTCCCCCTACCGGGACAGGGGACCCCTGAAGCTTTCTTT. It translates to CASSFLPLPGQGTPEAFF. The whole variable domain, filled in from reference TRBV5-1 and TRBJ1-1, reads KAGVTQTPRYLIKTRGQQVTLSCSPISGHRSVSWYQQTPGQGLQFLFEYFSETQRNKGNFPGRFSGRQFSNSRSEMNVSTLELGDSALYLCASSFLPLPGQGTPEAFFGQGTRLTVV.